This entry describes one T cell receptor (beta chain). Antigen: not known. This sample also contains other DNA sequences that code for the same CDR3. There are 11 residues in the CDR3. Germline CDR1 reads MDHEN; CDR2 reads SYDVKM. Trimming removed 5 bases at V and 5 bases at J, with 6 bases between. The study reverse transcribed the entire isolated RNA, so it sequenced expressed TCRB transcripts. Assay used: immunoSEQ multiplex PCR; TCRdb lists only in-frame clones, some missing. The profile covers a few hundred thousand clones, with around 16% appearing a single time and around 0.02% taken by the ten largest. These data come from a study of beta chain features in type 1 diabetes. Study overall: Sorted cells, around 100 million in number, were examined across all samples. Notes on the study in general: It was not settled here whether HLA type affects TCRB rearrangement. A cDNA-based sequencing approach could over-represent cells with high TCR expression.

The sequencing input was naive CD4+ T cells from blood. The receptor comes from a woman under 30 in good health. This chain links TRBV28 with TRBJ1-2, with D possibly matching TRBD1 (5 bases). The CDR3 loop reads CASSQGYGYTF. DNA of the CDR3: TGTGCCAGCAGTCAGGGTTATGGCTACACCTTC.